A selection of T cell receptor beta chains follows, all from one sample in a study of Ad26.COV2.S vaccination and SARS-CoV-2 variants. Sequencing was performed with immunoSEQ multiplex PCR; in TCRdb, only in-frame clones are kept and a portion is missing. This sample has 300,000 to 400,000 clones, with roughly 91% found just once. The sequencing used peripheral blood, collected in a trial of Ad26.COV2.S vaccine versus placebo. Every receptor here comes from a person between 18 and 65 years old who received the Ad26.COV2.S COVID-19 vaccine or a placebo. Both conserved end residues are part of each CDR3. The D gene is left open where the match is weak.

j_gene | d_gene | v_gene | CDR3nt | CDR3aa
TRBJ1-2 | - | TRBV7-6 | TGTGCCAGCAGCTTAGAGACAGGACCTAACTATGGCTACACCTTC | CASSLETGPNYGYTF
TRBJ1-3 | - | TRBV7-8 | TGTGCCAGCAGCGTCGGGAGCTCTGGAAACACCATATATTTT | CASSVGSSGNTIYF
TRBJ2-7 | - | TRBV7-9 | TGTGCCAGCAGCTTCGGAAGCCCAGACTACGAGCAGTACTTC | CASSFGSPDYEQYF
TRBJ1-5 | TRBD1 | TRBV28 | TGTGCCAGCGGGGGACAGGGGCCCCTCCCCCATTTT | CASGGQGPLPHF
TRBJ2-1 | TRBD1 | TRBV7-9 | TGTGCCAGCAGCTCAGACAGGACAGGGGGGTTCGTATACAATGAGCAGTTCTTC | CASSSDRTGGFVYNEQFF
TRBJ2-3 | TRBD2 | TRBV7-2 | TGTGCCAGCAGCTTCGGACTAGCGGCTAGCACAGATACGCAGTATTTT | CASSFGLAASTDTQYF
TRBJ1-1 | - | TRBV18 | TGTGCCAGCTCACCGCGATTCGTCCAGGGTGACACTGAAGCTTTCTTT | CASSPRFVQGDTEAFF
TRBJ2-5 | TRBD1 | TRBV5-1 | TGCGCCAGCAGCATCTCTCCAGGGGGCGGAGGTGAGACCCAGTACTTC | CASSISPGGGGETQYF
TRBJ2-7 | TRBD2 | TRBV7-8 | TGTGCCAGCAGATCTTCTCGGGAGGCGAGCTCCTACGAGCAGTACTTC | CASRSSREASSYEQYF
TRBJ2-1 | TRBD2 | TRBV4-2 | TGTGCCAGCGGACGGACTAGCGGTAACAATGAGCAGTTCTTC | CASGRTSGNNEQFF
TRBJ2-3 | TRBD2 | TRBV10-3 | TGTGCCATCAGAGGGACTAGCGGGAGGGCCGTGCAGTATTTT | CAIRGTSGRAVQYF
TRBJ2-7 | - | TRBV20-1 | TGCAGTGCTAGTGGGCTAGCTTCCTACGAGCAGTACTTC | CSASGLASYEQYF
TRBJ1-2 | - | TRBV28 | TGTGCCAGCAGTTCCGGGGACGAGGGTGCCTATGGCTACACCTTC | CASSSGDEGAYGYTF